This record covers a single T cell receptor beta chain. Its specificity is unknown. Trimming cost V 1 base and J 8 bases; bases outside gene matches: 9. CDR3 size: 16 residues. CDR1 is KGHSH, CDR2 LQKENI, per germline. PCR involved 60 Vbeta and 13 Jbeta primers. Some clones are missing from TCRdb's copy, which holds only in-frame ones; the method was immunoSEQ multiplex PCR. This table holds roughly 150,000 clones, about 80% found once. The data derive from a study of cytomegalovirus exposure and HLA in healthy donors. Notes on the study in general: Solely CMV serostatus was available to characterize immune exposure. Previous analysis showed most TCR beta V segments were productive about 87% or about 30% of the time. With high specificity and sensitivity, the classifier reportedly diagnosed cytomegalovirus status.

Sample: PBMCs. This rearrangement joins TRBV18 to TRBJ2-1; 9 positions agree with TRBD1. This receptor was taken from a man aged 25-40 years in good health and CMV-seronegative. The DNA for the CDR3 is TGTGCCAGCTCACCACAGGAAGGACAGGGGACGGATGAGCAGTTCTTC. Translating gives CASSPQEGQGTDEQFF.